The rows below give T cell receptor beta chains drawn from one sample of a study of T cells in Graves' hyperthyroidism and ophthalmopathy. MiXCR, applied by TCRdb to the multiplex PCR reads, yields one record per CDR3 protein. The table lists nearly 750,000 distinct CDR3 sequences, about a third of them singletons. What was sequenced was blood. Every receptor here comes from a middle-aged woman with Graves' hyperthyroidism. CDR3s include the opening cysteine and the closing phenylalanine or tryptophan. Each record gives: D gene, clone size, V gene, J gene, CDR3 protein, CDR3 DNA. The D gene is left open where the match is weak. Rows give clone size only sometimes, using once, few, many, or a class for an expanded clone.

>TRBD2|few|TRBV7-2|TRBJ2-7
CATSGEGGSSYEQYF
TGTGCCACTTCCGGGGAGGGAGGAAGCTCCTACGAGCAGTACTTC
>TRBD2|.|TRBV19|TRBJ2-1
CASSIREGHHEQFF
TGTGCCAGTAGTATAAGGGAGGGCCACCATGAGCAGTTCTTC
>TRBD1|once|TRBV29-1|TRBJ1-3
CSVVGFRGGSRNTIYF
TGCAGCGTTGTTGGTTTTCGAGGGGGCTCTAGAAACACCATATATTTT
>TRBD1|many|TRBV2|TRBJ1-6
CASEFGQGSNSPLHF
TGTGCCAGCGAATTCGGACAGGGGTCTAATTCACCCCTCCACTTT
>TRBD1|few|TRBV19|TRBJ2-1
CASSMRTGADEQFF
TGTGCCAGTAGTATGAGGACAGGGGCGGATGAGCAGTTCTTC
>.|.|TRBV29-1|TRBJ1-2
CSVEDTNGYTF
TGCAGCGTTGAAGATACCAATGGCTACACCTTC
>TRBD2|.|TRBV2|TRBJ2-7
CASSRLAGPSEQYF
TGTGCCAGCAGTCGACTAGCGGGACCCAGCGAGCAGTACTTC
>.|many|TRBV29-1|TRBJ1-5
CSVEAPGGDGGNQPQHF
TGCAGCGTTGAGGCGCCGGGGGGGGACGGCGGCAATCAGCCCCAGCATTTT
>TRBD2|many|TRBV29-1|TRBJ2-5
CSVDRVAGGPLETQYF
TGCAGCGTTGATCGGGTAGCGGGAGGGCCGCTTGAGACCCAGTACTTC
>TRBD1|once|TRBV10-2|TRBJ1-1
CASRDRAENTEAFF
TGCGCCAGCAGGGACAGGGCAGAGAACACTGAAGCTTTCTTT
>.|.|TRBV12-3/TRBV12-4|TRBJ1-2
CASTPLQGRWDYGYTF
TGTGCCAGCACCCCGCTTCAGGGGCGATGGGACTATGGCTACACCTTC
>.|.|TRBV6-2/TRBV6-3|TRBJ2-3
CASSYSSDTQYF
TGTGCCAGCAGTTACTCTTCAGATACGCAGTATTTT
>TRBD1|many|TRBV19|TRBJ2-7
CASAGQGPYEQYF
TGTGCCAGCGCAGGACAGGGGCCCTACGAGCAGTACTTC
>TRBD1|.|TRBV7-9|TRBJ1-1
CASSSPGQGGPEAFF
TGTGCTAGCAGTTCTCCGGGACAGGGGGGGCCTGAAGCTTTCTTT
>.|many|TRBV9|TRBJ2-7
CASSVDLASYEQYF
TGTGCCAGCAGCGTAGACCTAGCTTCCTACGAGCAGTACTTC
>.|many|TRBV9|TRBJ1-5
CASSVEGGSGQPQHF
TGTGCCAGCAGCGTAGAGGGCGGGTCAGGCCAGCCCCAGCATTTT
>.|many|TRBV25-1|TRBJ1-5
CASSEYPIFLKGGHQPQHF
TGTGCCAGCAGTGAATACCCGATCTTTTTGAAGGGAGGTCATCAGCCCCAGCATTTT
>.|few|TRBV7-2|TRBJ2-7
CASSLSGSGAYEQYF
TGTGCCAGCAGCTTATCCGGGAGTGGGGCCTACGAGCAGTACTTC
>.|few|TRBV28|TRBJ1-4
CASSLGGGHEKLFF
TGTGCCAGCAGTTTGGGAGGGGGGCATGAAAAACTGTTTTTT
>TRBD1|.|TRBV7-9|TRBJ1-1
CASSNTDREYTEAFF
TGTGCCAGCAGCAACACGGACAGGGAATACACTGAAGCTTTCTTT
>.|once|TRBV25-1|TRBJ2-3
CASSDRVKSWADTQYF
TGTGCCAGCAGTGACCGGGTAAAGAGTTGGGCAGATACGCAGTATTTT
>.|.|TRBV11-1|TRBJ2-7
CASSSGRGASYEQYF
TGTGCCAGCAGCTCGGGCCGCGGGGCCTCCTACGAGCAGTACTTC
>TRBD1|.|TRBV19|TRBJ1-1
CASSPGTGEWTEAFF
TGTGCCAGTAGCCCCGGGACAGGGGAGTGGACTGAAGCTTTCTTT
>.|.|TRBV10-3|TRBJ2-7
CAISESQGRQPQQYF
TGTGCCATCAGTGAATCACAGGGACGGCAGCCCCAGCAGTACTTC
>TRBD1|many|TRBV29-1|TRBJ2-2
CSVDRGTGELFF
TGCAGCGTCGACAGGGGCACCGGGGAGCTGTTTTTT
>.|many|TRBV29-1|TRBJ1-2
CSVSRAVANYGYTF
TGCAGCGTCTCAAGGGCAGTAGCTAACTATGGCTACACCTTC
>.|few|TRBV19|TRBJ2-7
CASSILWGPSYEQYF
TGTGCCAGTAGTATTTTGTGGGGGCCCTCCTACGAGCAGTACTTC
>.|.|TRBV7-3|TRBJ2-5
CASTGTHQETQYF
TGTGCCAGCACGGGGACCCACCAAGAGACCCAGTACTTC
>.|.|TRBV29-1|TRBJ1-1
CSPHGRANTEAFF
TGCAGCCCCCACGGGAGGGCGAACACTGAAGCTTTCTTT
>TRBD2|.|TRBV7-2|TRBJ2-2
CASSRGGGSALTGELFF
TGTGCCAGCAGCCGGGGGGGAGGCTCAGCCCTCACCGGGGAGCTGTTTTTT
>TRBD1|.|TRBV29-1|TRBJ2-6
CSIAGTGSQSGANVLAF
TGCAGCATTGCCGGGACAGGGTCCCAGTCTGGGGCCAACGTCCTGGCTTTC
>TRBD1|.|TRBV10-3|TRBJ2-5
CAISGGQGGVGETQYF
TGTGCCATCAGTGGCGGACAGGGGGGGGTCGGGGAGACCCAGTACTTC
>.|many|TRBV2|TRBJ1-2
CASGGGDYGYTF
TGTGCCAGCGGGGGGGGTGATTATGGCTACACCTTC
>.|many|TRBV4-1|TRBJ1-5
CASSNSVSNQPQHF
TGCGCCAGCAGCAACAGCGTTAGCAATCAGCCCCAGCATTTT
>.|many|TRBV7-2|TRBJ1-2
CASSRDGGSGGYTF
TGTGCCAGCAGCCGGGACGGGGGGAGCGGCGGCTACACCTTC
>TRBD1|.|TRBV20-1|TRBJ1-3
CSAGQGGYTIYF
TGCAGTGCTGGACAGGGCGGCTACACCATATATTTT
>.|.|TRBV4-3|TRBJ2-3
CASSQDPLNTQYF
TGCGCCAGCAGCCAAGACCCTCTGAATACGCAGTATTTT
>.|many|TRBV19|TRBJ1-1
CASSMFFDTEAFF
TGTGCCAGTAGTATGTTTTTTGACACTGAAGCTTTCTTT
>.|.|TRBV7-9|TRBJ2-7
CASLGTGFYEQYF
TGTGCCAGCTTGGGGACGGGCTTCTACGAGCAGTACTTC
>.|.|TRBV20-1|TRBJ1-2
CSYSAENYGYTF
TGCAGTTACTCGGCAGAGAACTATGGCTACACCTTC
>.|.|TRBV12-3/TRBV12-4|TRBJ1-5
CASRLAGGDTGGNQPQHF
TGTGCCAGCAGATTAGCGGGAGGGGACACCGGGGGCAATCAGCCCCAGCATTTT
>TRBD1|.|TRBV6-5|TRBJ2-5
CASSPGTGNSETQYF
TGTGCCAGCAGTCCCGGGACAGGGAATTCAGAGACCCAGTACTTC
>.|many|TRBV12-3/TRBV12-4|TRBJ1-1
CASSLGGLDTEAFF
TGTGCCAGCAGTTTGGGCGGCCTGGACACTGAAGCTTTCTTT
>.|.|TRBV10-2|TRBJ1-2
CASSSGALSSGYTF
TGTGCCAGCAGTTCGGGGGCACTTTCGTCTGGCTACACCTTC
>.|many|TRBV9|TRBJ1-1
CASSVENTEAFF
TGTGCCAGCAGCGTAGAGAACACTGAAGCTTTCTTT
>TRBD1|few|TRBV12-3/TRBV12-4|TRBJ2-7
CASSVGTGVPYEQYF
TGTGCCAGCAGTGTAGGGACAGGGGTTCCCTACGAGCAGTACTTC
>.|.|TRBV5-1|TRBJ1-4
CVSSLEGATNEKLFF
TGCGTCAGCAGCTTGGAGGGTGCAACTAATGAAAAACTGTTTTTT
>TRBD1|few|TRBV7-2|TRBJ2-2
CASSLDRGPGELFF
TGTGCCAGCAGCTTGGACAGGGGCCCCGGGGAGCTGTTTTTT
>.|.|TRBV10-3|TRBJ1-1
CAISPNGAVNTEAFF
TGTGCCATCAGCCCTAACGGAGCCGTGAACACTGAAGCTTTCTTT
>TRBD1|.|TRBV19|TRBJ2-5
CASSKRTGFGETQYF
TGTGCCAGTAGTAAACGGACAGGGTTTGGAGAGACCCAGTACTTC
>.|many|TRBV24-1|TRBJ2-7
CATSTARVYEQYF
TGTGCCACCAGTACGGCCAGGGTCTACGAGCAGTACTTC
>.|few|TRBV5-1|TRBJ1-1
CASSPFGGAGTEAFF
TGCGCCAGCAGCCCCTTCGGAGGGGCCGGCACTGAAGCTTTCTTT
>TRBD1|.|TRBV10-3|TRBJ2-5
CAITPGQGQETQYF
TGTGCCATCACCCCGGGACAGGGGCAAGAGACCCAGTACTTC
>TRBD1|many|TRBV20-1|TRBJ1-1
CSARQGYAFF
TGCAGTGCAAGACAGGGGTACGCTTTCTTT
>TRBD1|.|TRBV11-2|TRBJ2-7
CASSTGTGFLNEQYF
TGTGCCAGCAGCACCGGGACAGGGTTTTTGAATGAGCAGTACTTC